This TCR beta chain derives from a study of cytomegalovirus exposure and HLA in healthy donors. Across the study: Earlier results showed roughly 120 million unique TCR beta sequences derived from some 180 million T cells. Findings of the study overall: V- and J-gene trimming in TCR beta was tied to a missense DCLRE1C variant by an analysis performed later. As was reported, the classifier diagnosed cytomegalovirus status with high specificity and sensitivity.

60 Vbeta and 13 Jbeta primers were used in PCR. Sequenced by immunoSEQ multiplex PCR; TCRdb stores in-frame clones only, minus some. The data contain more than 95,000 clones, 77% of them singletons. Regarding this clone: Antigen specificity is unknown.

The receptor was derived from a man between 45 and 60 years old in good health and CMV-seropositive. Material for sequencing was PBMCs.

Written as DNA, the CDR3 is TGTGCCAGCAGCTCTAGCGGACGGGCCTACGAGCAGTACTTC. Encoded protein: CASSSSGRAYEQYF. The chain has TRBV6-1 and TRBJ2-5, with 7 nucleotides matching TRBD2. The J call is uncertain, as TRBJ2-7 better fits the DNA end. CDR1 is MNHNS, CDR2 SASEGT, per germline. CDR3 size: 14 residues.